This T cell receptor beta chain was captured by sequencing in a study of cytomegalovirus exposure and HLA in healthy donors. Study-wide findings and caveats: Rarity marked most TCR sequences, yet some public TCRs occurred in many donors. The tendency of first-cohort TCR clusters to co-occur in the approximately 120 validation repertoires was identified by a subsequent analysis. Altogether, 164 TCR beta chains were recorded as cytomegalovirus-associated. Among the CMV-associated chains, a few were confirmed in vitro as specific for CMV antigens.

Remarks on this clone: The antigen is unknown.

Measured with immunoSEQ multiplex PCR; TCRdb has only the in-frame clones, and not every one. The table includes approximately 120,000 clones, 80% to 90% detected once. V lost 4 bases and J 0 bases, leaving 5 bases between the germline ends. This CDR3 spans 13 amino acids. Germline-derived CDR1 and CDR2 are PRHDT and FYEKMQ (reference sequence). This TCR derives from a woman younger than 35 in good health and CMV-seronegative. The chain uses TRBV13 and TRBJ2-3; D is unresolved. Sequencing was carried out using PBMCs. The CDR3 region has the DNA TGTGCCAGCAGCTCCCTTAGCACAGATACGCAGTATTTT. Protein: CASSSLSTDTQYF.